Sequencing of this T cell receptor beta chain was carried out in a study of early T cells in non-severe SARS-CoV-2 infection. Looking at the study overall: Chains stayed unpaired after sequencing of bulk RNA from unsorted whole blood. Study observations and caveats: The VDJdb matching leaned toward anti-spike CD8 responses and overlooked private and CD4 specificities.

This clonotype was seen only once. What it binds is not known. Attached unique molecular identifiers marked individual cDNA molecules. A single record per CDR3 protein comes from TCRdb applying MiXCR to the 5' RACE reads. The table has 55,000 to 75,000 distinct CDR3 sequences, less than 10% seen once. Trimming cost V 5 bases and J 0 bases, with 15 bases left between them. This CDR3 is 16 amino acids long. This TCR was recovered from an adult who was a healthcare worker with PCR-confirmed SARS-CoV-2 infection or an uninfected control (not recorded which). V gene TRBV12-3 or TRBV12-4 combines with J gene TRBJ2-3; possibly TRBD2 for D (6 bases). Sequencing used whole blood. This CDR3 is CASSALRGRSTDTQYF. The DNA of the CDR3 is TGTGCCAGCAGTGCCCTGCGGGGTCGCAGCACAGATACGCAGTATTTT.